What follows is one TCR beta chain and its context. Its antigen is undetermined. This record comes from a study of PD-1 blockade in classical Hodgkin lymphoma. Study-level findings and limits: TCR diversity rose significantly by C4D1 in CD4+ but not CD8+ cells.

Sequencing used immunoSEQ multiplex PCR; TCRdb keeps in-frame clones, though not all of them. This table holds 85,000 to 90,000 clones, less than 95% found once. The V gene's germline CDR1 is LNHDA and CDR2 SQIVND (reference sequence). V lost 3 bases to trimming and J lost 3 bases, with 12 bases between them. The CDR3 extends over 15 amino acids. Stated time point: cycle 4 day 1 (C4D1), after 5 to 7 weeks of nivolumab. Each patient's relapse followed autologous stem cell transplantation, and brentuximab vedotin exposure varied. This TCR was recovered from a human donor with classical Hodgkin lymphoma. The rearrangement links TRBV19 to TRBJ1-3; the D gene is possibly TRBD1 (6 bases). The material was peripheral blood mononuclear cells (PBMCs), obtained before the fourth cycle of nivolumab. This CDR3 reads CASSIRGAFGNTIYF. Written as DNA, the CDR3 is TGTGCCAGTAGTATTCGGGGGGCGTTTGGAAACACCATATATTTT.